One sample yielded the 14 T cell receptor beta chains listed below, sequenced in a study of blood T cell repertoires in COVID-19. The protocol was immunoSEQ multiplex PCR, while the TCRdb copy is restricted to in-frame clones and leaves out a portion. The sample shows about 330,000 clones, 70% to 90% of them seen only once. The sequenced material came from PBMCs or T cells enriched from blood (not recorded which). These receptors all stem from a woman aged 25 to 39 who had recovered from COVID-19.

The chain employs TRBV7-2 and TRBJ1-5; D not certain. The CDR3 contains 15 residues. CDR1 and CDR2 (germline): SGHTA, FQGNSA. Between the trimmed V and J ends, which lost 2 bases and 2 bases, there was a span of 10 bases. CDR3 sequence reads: CASSLFHGGNQPQHF. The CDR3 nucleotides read TGTGCCAGCAGCTTATTCCACGGGGGCAATCAGCCCCAGCATTTT.

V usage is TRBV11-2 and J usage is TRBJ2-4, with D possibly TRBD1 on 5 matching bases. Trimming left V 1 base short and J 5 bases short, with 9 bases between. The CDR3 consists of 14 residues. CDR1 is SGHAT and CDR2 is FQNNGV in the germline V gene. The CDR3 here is CASSLGRAQNIQYF. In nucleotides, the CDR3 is TGTGCCAGCAGCTTAGGCAGGGCCCAAAACATTCAGTACTTC.

The CDR3 nucleotides read TGCGCCAGCAGCTTGGGACAAGACACTTACGGAAACACCATATATTTT. Translated: CASSLGQDTYGNTIYF. The chain recombines TRBV5-1 with TRBJ1-3; no clear D gene. V was pared by 0 bases and J by 4 bases, with 14 bases between. CDR1 is SGHRS, CDR2 YFSETQ, per germline. The CDR3 is 16 amino acids.

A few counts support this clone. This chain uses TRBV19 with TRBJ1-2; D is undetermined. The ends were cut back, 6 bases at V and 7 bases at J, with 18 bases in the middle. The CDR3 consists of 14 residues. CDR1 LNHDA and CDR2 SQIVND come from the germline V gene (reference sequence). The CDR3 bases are TGTGCCAGTAGCCGCGTAATACGGACTCCTGGCTACACCTTC. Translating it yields CASSRVIRTPGYTF.

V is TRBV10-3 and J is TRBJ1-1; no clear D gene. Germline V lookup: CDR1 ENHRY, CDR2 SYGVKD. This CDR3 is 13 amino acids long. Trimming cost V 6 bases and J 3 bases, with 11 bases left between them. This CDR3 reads CAISEIRDTEAFF. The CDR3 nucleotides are TGTGCCATCAGCGAGATACGGGACACTGAAGCTTTCTTT.

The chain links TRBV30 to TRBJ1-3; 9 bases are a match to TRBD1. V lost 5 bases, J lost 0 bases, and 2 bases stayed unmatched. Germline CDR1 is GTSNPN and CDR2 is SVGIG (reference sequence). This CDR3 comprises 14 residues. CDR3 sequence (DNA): TGTGCCTGGTCGACAGGGGGCTCTGGAAACACCATATATTTT. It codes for CAWSTGGSGNTIYF.

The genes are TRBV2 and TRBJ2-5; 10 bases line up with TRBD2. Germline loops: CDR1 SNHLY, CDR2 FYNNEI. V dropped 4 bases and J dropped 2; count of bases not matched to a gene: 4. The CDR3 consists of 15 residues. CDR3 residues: CASSVLLAGQETQYF. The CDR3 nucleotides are TGTGCCAGCAGTGTTTTACTAGCGGGGCAAGAGACCCAGTACTTC.

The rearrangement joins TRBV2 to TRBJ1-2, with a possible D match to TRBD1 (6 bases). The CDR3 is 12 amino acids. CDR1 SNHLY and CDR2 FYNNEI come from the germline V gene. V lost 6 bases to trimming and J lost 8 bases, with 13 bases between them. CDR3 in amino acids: CASSPGHTGYTF. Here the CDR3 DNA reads TGTGCCAGCAGCCCGGGACATACGGGCTACACCTTC.

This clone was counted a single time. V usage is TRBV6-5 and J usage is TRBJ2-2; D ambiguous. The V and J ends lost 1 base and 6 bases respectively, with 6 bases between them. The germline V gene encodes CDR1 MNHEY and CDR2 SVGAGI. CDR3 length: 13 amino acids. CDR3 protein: CASSYLQSGELFF. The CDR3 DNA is TGTGCCAGCAGTTACTTACAGTCCGGGGAGCTGTTTTTT.

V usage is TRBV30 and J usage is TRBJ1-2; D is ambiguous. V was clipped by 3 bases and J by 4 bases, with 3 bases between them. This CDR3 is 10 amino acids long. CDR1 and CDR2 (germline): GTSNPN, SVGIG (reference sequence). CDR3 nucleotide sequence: TGTGCCTGGAGGGCCTATGGCTACACCTTC. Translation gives CAWRAYGYTF.

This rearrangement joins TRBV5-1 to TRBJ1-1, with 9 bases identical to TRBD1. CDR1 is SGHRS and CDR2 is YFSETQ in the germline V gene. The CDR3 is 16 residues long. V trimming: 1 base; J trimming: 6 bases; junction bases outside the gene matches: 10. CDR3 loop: CASSLLQGASNAEAFF. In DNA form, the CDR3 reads TGCGCCAGCAGCTTGTTACAGGGGGCCTCAAATGCTGAAGCTTTCTTT.

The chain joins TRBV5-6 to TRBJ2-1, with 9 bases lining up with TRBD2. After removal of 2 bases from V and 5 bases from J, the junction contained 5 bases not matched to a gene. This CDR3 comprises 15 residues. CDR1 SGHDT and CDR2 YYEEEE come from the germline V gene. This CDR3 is CASSLGGGGDNEQFF. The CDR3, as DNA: TGTGCCAGCAGCTTAGGGGGCGGGGGGGACAATGAGCAGTTCTTC. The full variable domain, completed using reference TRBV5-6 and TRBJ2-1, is DAGVTQSPTHLIKTRGQQVTLRCSPKSGHDTVSWYQQALGQGPQFIFQYYEEEERQRGNFPDRFSGHQFPNYSSELNVNALLLGDSALYLCASSLGGGGDNEQFFGPGTRLTVL.

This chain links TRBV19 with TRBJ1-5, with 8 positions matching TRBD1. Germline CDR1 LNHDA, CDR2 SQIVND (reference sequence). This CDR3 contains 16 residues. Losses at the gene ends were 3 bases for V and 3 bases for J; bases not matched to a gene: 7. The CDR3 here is CASSIKSTGANQPQHF. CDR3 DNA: TGTGCCAGTAGTATCAAGTCGACAGGGGCCAATCAGCCCCAGCATTTT.

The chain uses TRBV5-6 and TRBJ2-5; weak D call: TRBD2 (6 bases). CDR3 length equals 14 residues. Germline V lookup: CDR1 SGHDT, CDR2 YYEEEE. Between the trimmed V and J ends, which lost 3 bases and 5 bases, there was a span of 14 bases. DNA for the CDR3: TGTGCCAGCAGCTCCGGTGGAGGGAGGGAGACCCAGTACTTC. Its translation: CASSSGGGRETQYF.